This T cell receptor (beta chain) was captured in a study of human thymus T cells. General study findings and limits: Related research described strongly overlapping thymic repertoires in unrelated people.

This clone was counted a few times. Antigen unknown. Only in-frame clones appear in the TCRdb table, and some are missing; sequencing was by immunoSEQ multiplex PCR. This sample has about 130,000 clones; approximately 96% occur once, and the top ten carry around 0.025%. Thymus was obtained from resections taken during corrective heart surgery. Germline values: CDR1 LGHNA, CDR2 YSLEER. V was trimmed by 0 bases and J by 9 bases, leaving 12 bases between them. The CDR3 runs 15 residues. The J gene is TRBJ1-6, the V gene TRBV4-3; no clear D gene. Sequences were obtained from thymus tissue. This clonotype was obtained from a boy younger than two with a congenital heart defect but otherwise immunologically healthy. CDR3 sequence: CASSQDTSMGSPLHF. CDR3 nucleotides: TGCGCCAGCAGCCAAGATACGTCCATGGGTTCACCCCTCCACTTT.